Listed below are T cell receptor beta chains from one sample, sequenced in a study of T cell responses to AZD1222 COVID-19 vaccine. Sequencing used immunoSEQ multiplex PCR; TCRdb keeps in-frame clones, though not all of them. This sample carries 100,000 to 150,000 clones, 85% to 90% of them seen once, and the ten largest clones take roughly 3.8%. The starting material was peripheral blood, obtained 28 days after the second AZD1222 dose. The source is an adult who received the AZD1222 COVID-19 vaccine. Both conserved end residues are part of each CDR3. D genes are given only for firm matches. Not every row has a clone size; where given, it reads once, few, many or a size class.

cdr3_length d_call j_call clone_size v_call cdr3_nt cdr3_aa
13 . TRBJ1-2 . TRBV12-3/TRBV12-4 TGTGCCAGCAGTTTGTGGCAGTCGTATGGCTACACCTTC CASSLWQSYGYTF
14 . TRBJ1-1 . TRBV5-1 TGCGCCAGCAGCTGGAAGGGCGGGGGGACTGAAGCTTTCTTT CASSWKGGGTEAFF
15 . TRBJ2-1 . TRBV20-1 TGCAGTGCTAGTGATGGTCTGAGCTCCTACAATGAGCAGTTCTTC CSASDGLSSYNEQFF
15 . TRBJ2-3 . TRBV5-6 TGTGCCAGCAGCTTACGCGCGACTAGCACAGATACGCAGTATTTT CASSLRATSTDTQYF
20 TRBD2 TRBJ2-3 . TRBV4-3 TGCGCCAGCAGCCAAGAAACTAGCGGGGGGGCAGGGTCTAGCACAGATACGCAGTATTTT CASSQETSGGAGSSTDTQYF
13 . TRBJ1-6 once TRBV6-6 TGTGCCAGCAGCCCGTATTCTGGGTCACCCCTCCACTTT CASSPYSGSPLHF
14 TRBD1 TRBJ2-7 . TRBV7-2 TGTGCCAGCAGCTCGGACAGGGTAGGCTACGAGCAGTACTTC CASSSDRVGYEQYF
12 . TRBJ1-2 . TRBV3-1/TRBV3-2 TGTGCCAGCAGCCGGACAAACTATGGCTACACCTTC CASSRTNYGYTF
14 . TRBJ2-1 . TRBV4-1 TGCGCCAGCAGCCAACCTTCCAGGACCAATGAGCAGTTCTTC CASSQPSRTNEQFF
12 TRBD1 TRBJ2-2 once TRBV5-1 TGCGCCAACGGGGACAGCACCGGGGAGCTGTTTTTT CANGDSTGELFF
16 TRBD2 TRBJ2-3 few TRBV11-2 TGTGCCAGCAGCTCCGACCCGGGGCGGGGGGCAGATACGCAGTATTTT CASSSDPGRGADTQYF
17 TRBD2 TRBJ2-7 once TRBV29-1 TGCAGCGTCGGCTCGCCCAAACTAGCGGGAGTAAACTCCGAGCAGTACTTC CSVGSPKLAGVNSEQYF
16 TRBD1 TRBJ2-7 . TRBV19 TGTGCCAGTAGTACCCGGACAGGCCCTCTCTCCTACGAGCAGTACTTC CASSTRTGPLSYEQYF
17 TRBD2 TRBJ2-3 . TRBV7-7 TGTGCTAGCAGCTTAGGCGGGACTAGCCCCTTCACAGATACGCAGTATTTT CASSLGGTSPFTDTQYF
13 . TRBJ2-5 . TRBV29-1 TGCAGCGTTGCCCGGGGACTCGAAGAGACCCAGTACTTC CSVARGLEETQYF
15 . TRBJ2-3 . TRBV30 TGTGCCTCCACATCATCTGGGGGGTTAATAGATACGCAGTATTTT CASTSSGGLIDTQYF
14 TRBD1 TRBJ1-5 once TRBV6-2/TRBV6-3 TGTGCCAGCAGTATGACAGGGGGCAATCAGCCCCAGCATTTT CASSMTGGNQPQHF
15 . TRBJ2-3 . TRBV4-1 TGCGCCAGCAGCCAAGGTATAGTTGGAACAGATACGCAGTATTTT CASSQGIVGTDTQYF
14 TRBD1 TRBJ2-7 . TRBV4-3 TGCGCCAGCAGCCGAGGGCAGGGGGCAAGGGAGCAGTACTTC CASSRGQGAREQYF
16 TRBD1 TRBJ1-5 . TRBV19 TGTGCCAGTAGTGTAGAACAGGGGGCTAGCAATCAGCCCCAGCATTTT CASSVEQGASNQPQHF
15 TRBD1 TRBJ1-1 . TRBV3-1/TRBV3-2 TGTGCCAGCACCCGAGGACAGGTTTACGACACTGAAGCTTTCTTT CASTRGQVYDTEAFF
14 . TRBJ1-4 . TRBV5-5 TGTGCCAGCAGCTTGTCTATGGCCCCTGAAAAACTGTTTTTT CASSLSMAPEKLFF
17 TRBD1 TRBJ1-1 few TRBV9 TGTGCCAGCAGCGTAGATCCCACAGGGGGCGTTAACACTGAAGCTTTCTTT CASSVDPTGGVNTEAFF
16 . TRBJ2-1 . TRBV28 TGTGCCAGCAGTTTGCGGACGGGAAGCTCCTACAATGAGCAGTTCTTC CASSLRTGSSYNEQFF
15 TRBD2 TRBJ2-1 . TRBV15 TGTGCCACCAGCAGAGCTAGCGGGTCGCGAAATGAGCAGTTCTTC CATSRASGSRNEQFF
14 . TRBJ2-7 . TRBV4-1 TGCGCCAGCAGCCCACGGGACGGATTCTACGAGCAGTACTTC CASSPRDGFYEQYF
13 . TRBJ1-1 . TRBV11-2 TGTGCCAGCAGCTTAGCTGTGAACACTGAAGCTTTCTTT CASSLAVNTEAFF
13 . TRBJ1-2 once TRBV14 TGTGCCAGCAGCCCAGGAAGGATCTATGGCTACACCTTC CASSPGRIYGYTF
13 . TRBJ1-3 . TRBV9 TGTGCCAGCAGCGTTGACAGGTTAAACACCATATATTTT CASSVDRLNTIYF
15 . TRBJ2-1 . TRBV10-3 TGTGCCATCAGTTCAGCGATTCCCCCGGGCAATGAGCAGTTCTTC CAISSAIPPGNEQFF
14 TRBD1 TRBJ1-2 . TRBV28 TGTGCCAGCAGACGGACAGGGACTAACTATGGCTACACCTTC CASRRTGTNYGYTF
13 . TRBJ1-2 . TRBV2 TGTGCCAGCAGTTCTTACCAGAACTATGGCTACACCTTC CASSSYQNYGYTF
15 . TRBJ1-3 . TRBV18 TGTGCCAGCTCACCGGGGACGGACTCTGGAAACACCATATATTTT CASSPGTDSGNTIYF
17 TRBD1 TRBJ2-3 . TRBV9 TGTGCCAGCAGCTCACCCCCGGGACAGGGGAGCACAGATACGCAGTATTTT CASSSPPGQGSTDTQYF
13 . TRBJ1-3 . TRBV28 TGTGCCAGCAGCCCCCTAGGGGGAAACACCATATATTTT CASSPLGGNTIYF
18 . TRBJ2-5 . TRBV7-9 TGTGCCAGCAGCTTACTGAGGCGTCTGCGGACAGTGGTAGAGACCCAGTACTTC CASSLLRRLRTVVETQYF
12 . TRBJ2-7 . TRBV27 TGTGCCAGCAGTTCCAGCTCCTACGAGCAGTACTTC CASSSSSYEQYF
16 . TRBJ1-2 . TRBV7-2 TGTGCCAGCAGCTTAGATATAGCGTCAGAATCTTATGGCTACACCTTC CASSLDIASESYGYTF
15 . TRBJ2-6 . TRBV5-4 TGTGCCAGCAGCTCGAGGGGTGCTGGGGCCAACGTCCTGACTTTC CASSSRGAGANVLTF
16 . TRBJ1-2 few TRBV4-1 TGCGCCAGCAGCCAGTTTTCCCTGGACAGTAACTATGGCTACACCTTC CASSQFSLDSNYGYTF
16 TRBD2 TRBJ2-7 . TRBV5-6 TGTGCCAGCAGCTTGAGGACTAGCGGGATTTTCTACGAGCAGTACTTC CASSLRTSGIFYEQYF
13 . TRBJ1-1 . TRBV29-1 TGCAGCGTTGTTTGGGGAGGGAACACTGAAGCTTTCTTT CSVVWGGNTEAFF
11 . TRBJ1-1 few TRBV11-2 TGTGCCAGCAGCTCGAACACTGAAGCTTTCTTT CASSSNTEAFF
12 . TRBJ1-2 once TRBV6-5 TGTGCCAGCAGGCTCCAGGGGTTCGGCTACACCTTC CASRLQGFGYTF
15 . TRBJ2-5 few TRBV7-8 TGTGCCAGCAGCTTTTGGTCTAGTGGGGCCCAGACCCAGTACTTC CASSFWSSGAQTQYF
12 . TRBJ1-2 . TRBV7-3 TGTGCCAGCAGCCAGCAGAGGTTTGGCTACACCTTC CASSQQRFGYTF
15 TRBD1 TRBJ1-2 . TRBV7-8 TGTGCCAGCAGCTTAGGGACAGGGGGCGCCTATGGCTACACCTTC CASSLGTGGAYGYTF
13 . TRBJ1-1 once TRBV7-8 TGTGCCAGCAGCTTAGTAGGATGGGGCGAGGCTTTCTTT CASSLVGWGEAFF
12 . TRBJ2-1 . TRBV30 TGTGCCTGGAGTAGAGCTTCGTATGAGCAGTTCTTC CAWSRASYEQFF